This T cell receptor beta chain appears in the sequencing data of a study of response to subunit inactivated influenza vaccine (dated by TCRdb to 2016 to 2019). Some background on the complete study: To follow how T cells responded to a trivalent subunit inactivated influenza vaccine, the researchers relied on deep quantitative profiling of the T cell receptor repertoire. Broad study findings and their caveats: The authors suggested that each seasonal influenza vaccination may recruit only a limited number of new T cells.

Library preparation employed RT-PCR. For sequencing, an Illumina HiSeq 2500 was employed. The public reads were run again by TCRdb, first through fastp at Q25 and then through MiXCR, and only productive beta chains were kept. Rows with a matching CDR3 protein are joined into one entry that keeps the most common DNA and genes. The sample table lists roughly 650,000 distinct CDR3 sequences, 14% of them with a count of one. 6% to 9.5% of the sample comes from the top ten. Inclusive of the bounding cysteine and phenylalanine, the CDR3 is 14 residues long. Of all the DNA, just the CDR3 is kept, 42 bases in frame from base 1. The junction shows trimming of 2 bases on V and 4 bases on J, and the gene matches do not reach 4 bases of it. CDR1 GTSNPN and CDR2 SVGIG were looked up in the germline V gene (reference sequence). This clonotype was detected only a few times. Its binding antigen is unknown. Base quality data are lacking; no much larger clone is found one base away.

Here the chain combines TRBV30 and TRBJ1-3; TRBD1 aligns with 8 central bases. The clonotype comes from a man between 50 and 59 years old who received an inactivated influenza vaccine. Donor details come from another sample of the same person, matched by shared clones. The sample here was PBMCs from blood, taken 14 to 15 days before vaccination. The CDR3 protein: CAWSLGQGGNTIYF. The DNA sequence is as follows: TGTGCCTGGAGTCTCGGACAGGGAGGAAACACCATATATTTT.